This is a list of T cell receptor beta chains from one sample in a study of T cell responses to AZD1222 COVID-19 vaccine. The data were produced by immunoSEQ multiplex PCR, yet TCRdb's version contains in-frame clones alone and is incomplete. The sample has approximately 100,000 clones, roughly 91% seen once. The sample consisted of peripheral blood, taken on day 0 of AZD1222 vaccination. The receptors derive from an adult in good health. Both conserved end residues are part of each CDR3. D genes are given only for firm matches. Size is stated for part of the rows, as once, few or many counts, or as a class when the clone is expanded.

J gene,clone size,V gene,D gene,CDR3 DNA,CDR3 protein
TRBJ2-3,once,TRBV14,-,TGTGCCAGCAGCCCCCGGACTTCTAGCACAGATACGCAGTATTTT,CASSPRTSSTDTQYF
TRBJ2-2,few,TRBV28,-,TGTGCCAGCAGTCAGGCTCTAGCGCCCCCGAACCGGGAGCTGTTTTTT,CASSQALAPPNRELFF
TRBJ1-2,-,TRBV29-1,-,TGCAGCGTTGATACCAACTATGGCTACACCTTC,CSVDTNYGYTF
TRBJ2-7,once,TRBV6-5,-,TGTGCCAGCAGCCAGGGACAAACCCGCTACGAGCAGTACTTC,CASSQGQTRYEQYF
TRBJ2-7,-,TRBV5-1,-,TGCGCCAGCAGCTCTCCGGGACTTCATTCCTCGCAGTACTTC,CASSSPGLHSSQYF
TRBJ1-2,few,TRBV5-8,-,TGTGCCAGCAGCTTAAGAGGGGGGCTCGTCTATGGCTACACCTTC,CASSLRGGLVYGYTF
TRBJ1-1,-,TRBV27,-,TGTGCCAGCAGTCCGGCCAGTTGGAATGACGGAGCTTTCTTT,CASSPASWNDGAFF
TRBJ1-2,-,TRBV5-1,-,TGCGCCAGCAGCTTCACAGGGATACGATCTAACTATGGCTACACCTTC,CASSFTGIRSNYGYTF
TRBJ2-7,-,TRBV3-1/TRBV3-2,TRBD2,TGTGCCAGCAGCCAAGGGGCTAGCGGGGGATACGAGCAGTACTTC,CASSQGASGGYEQYF
TRBJ1-2,-,TRBV6-7,-,TGTGCCAGCAGTTGCCATGGGGGGAATAACTATGGCTACACCTTC,CASSCHGGNNYGYTF
TRBJ1-1,-,TRBV30,-,TGTGCCTGGAGTGTACGTATAATGAACACTGAAGCTTTCTTT,CAWSVRIMNTEAFF
TRBJ2-3,-,TRBV4-2,-,TGTGCCAGCAGCCAGGAGGGGGGCCTGAGCACAGATACGCAGTATTTT,CASSQEGGLSTDTQYF
TRBJ1-2,-,TRBV3-1/TRBV3-2,-,TGTGCCAGCAGCCAAGATATGGGATCTGGCTACACCTTC,CASSQDMGSGYTF
TRBJ1-5,-,TRBV7-8,TRBD1,TGTGCCAGCAGCTTCTCACAGGGGGCAGATCAGCCCCAGCATTTT,CASSFSQGADQPQHF
TRBJ1-1,-,TRBV14,-,TGTGCCAGCAGCCAAGTCGCCACTAAGGAAGCTTTCTTT,CASSQVATKEAFF
TRBJ1-5,-,TRBV27,-,TGTGCCAGCAGTTCTGGGGGGGCTGGCAATCAGCCCCAGCATTTT,CASSSGGAGNQPQHF
TRBJ1-5,once,TRBV6-5,TRBD1,TGTGCCAGCAATCCGACAGGGTCCAATCAGCCCCAGCATTTT,CASNPTGSNQPQHF
TRBJ2-3,-,TRBV9,TRBD2,TGTGCCAGCAGCGTAGGCGGGGGGGACACAGATACGCAGTATTTT,CASSVGGGDTDTQYF
TRBJ1-2,-,TRBV4-1,-,TGCGCCAGCAGCCAAGCCCCCGACTGGGGAATGGATGGCTACACCTTC,CASSQAPDWGMDGYTF
TRBJ1-2,once,TRBV5-4,-,TGTGCCAGCAGCACCTACGACAGAAAAGTCTATGGCTACACCTTC,CASSTYDRKVYGYTF
TRBJ2-3,-,TRBV2,-,TGTGCCAGCAGAGGACCCAAAACAGATACGCAGTATTTT,CASRGPKTDTQYF
TRBJ1-1,-,TRBV6-5,-,TGTGCCAGCAGCTGGGCAGCAGGGTCGAACACTGAAGCTTTCTTT,CASSWAAGSNTEAFF
TRBJ1-6,-,TRBV7-2,TRBD1,TGTGCCAGCAGACCAGACAGGGGGCTCAATAATTCACCCCTCCACTTT,CASRPDRGLNNSPLHF